The rows below give T cell receptor beta chains drawn from one sample of a study of blood T cell repertoires in COVID-19. TCRdb's copy holds only in-frame clones and misses some; the assay was immunoSEQ multiplex PCR. The data hold about 50,000 clones, with 70% to 90% observed a single time. The sequencing input was peripheral blood. The receptors were gathered from an elderly woman with COVID-19, enrolled during active disease. CDR3s include the opening cysteine and the closing phenylalanine or tryptophan. A D gene is named only where the DNA matches it firmly. Some rows mark clone size as missing; the rest say once, few, many or name a class of expanded clone.

d_call: TRBD2
clone_size: -
j_call: TRBJ2-7
v_call: TRBV9
cdr3_nt: TGTGCCAGCAGCGTAGTGTCGCTAGCGGGAGCTCCCGAGCAGTACTTC
cdr3_aa: CASSVVSLAGAPEQYF

d_call: -
clone_size: -
j_call: TRBJ1-1
v_call: TRBV29-1
cdr3_nt: TGCAGCGCTCTCACATGGAGGAACACTGAAGCTTTCTTT
cdr3_aa: CSALTWRNTEAFF

d_call: TRBD1
clone_size: -
j_call: TRBJ2-1
v_call: TRBV4-2
cdr3_nt: TGTGCCAGCAGCCAAGGGGGGGACAGGGGAATGTACAATGAGCAGTTCTTC
cdr3_aa: CASSQGGDRGMYNEQFF

d_call: TRBD1
clone_size: -
j_call: TRBJ1-1
v_call: TRBV28
cdr3_nt: TGTGCCAGCAGTTTATACAGGGGGAACTTCATGAACACTGAAGCTTTCTTT
cdr3_aa: CASSLYRGNFMNTEAFF

d_call: -
clone_size: -
j_call: TRBJ1-5
v_call: TRBV5-4
cdr3_nt: TGTGCCAGCAGCTCTGGGCCGAATAGCAATCAGCCCCAGCATTTT
cdr3_aa: CASSSGPNSNQPQHF

d_call: -
clone_size: -
j_call: TRBJ1-2
v_call: TRBV6-2/TRBV6-3
cdr3_nt: TGTGCCAGCAGTCCCGTGACAACAGCCTACACCTTC
cdr3_aa: CASSPVTTAYTF

d_call: TRBD1
clone_size: once
j_call: TRBJ1-4
v_call: TRBV2
cdr3_nt: TGTGCCAGCACTCGACAGGGTGGGACTAATGAAAAACTGTTTTTT
cdr3_aa: CASTRQGGTNEKLFF

d_call: -
clone_size: -
j_call: TRBJ1-2
v_call: TRBV6-2/TRBV6-3
cdr3_nt: TGTGCCAGCAGTGAGAACCGGGGCTACACCTTC
cdr3_aa: CASSENRGYTF

d_call: TRBD2
clone_size: -
j_call: TRBJ2-5
v_call: TRBV4-1
cdr3_nt: TGCGCCAGCAGCCAAGGGGGACTAGGTGGAAAAGAGACCCAGTACTTC
cdr3_aa: CASSQGGLGGKETQYF

d_call: TRBD2
clone_size: once
j_call: TRBJ2-5
v_call: TRBV7-9
cdr3_nt: TGTGCCAGCAGCTTGGACGGACTAGCGGGGGGGCGGCAAGAGACCCAGTACTTC
cdr3_aa: CASSLDGLAGGRQETQYF

d_call: TRBD2
clone_size: -
j_call: TRBJ2-3
v_call: TRBV24-1
cdr3_nt: TGTGCCACCAGTGACCCAGCGGGAGGGCTCGGAAACACAGATACGCAGTATTTT
cdr3_aa: CATSDPAGGLGNTDTQYF

d_call: TRBD1
clone_size: -
j_call: TRBJ1-1
v_call: TRBV19
cdr3_nt: TGTGCCAGTAGTATTCCGGGACAGGGAACTCTTGAAGCTTTCTTT
cdr3_aa: CASSIPGQGTLEAFF

d_call: -
clone_size: -
j_call: TRBJ1-6
v_call: TRBV30
cdr3_nt: TGTGCCTGGCAGCGGGGCATTTATAATTCACCCCTCCACTTT
cdr3_aa: CAWQRGIYNSPLHF

d_call: TRBD2
clone_size: -
j_call: TRBJ2-5
v_call: TRBV4-1
cdr3_nt: TGCGCCAGCAGCCAACGGGGACTAGCCAGGGAGACCCAGTACTTC
cdr3_aa: CASSQRGLARETQYF

d_call: TRBD1
clone_size: -
j_call: TRBJ2-6
v_call: TRBV7-9
cdr3_nt: TGTGCCAGCAGCTCGGGACAGGGCCTCTCTGGGGCCAACGTCCTGACTTTC
cdr3_aa: CASSSGQGLSGANVLTF

d_call: TRBD1
clone_size: few
j_call: TRBJ1-4
v_call: TRBV28
cdr3_nt: TGTGCCAGCAGCATAAGAGGGACAGTAAATGAAAAACTGTTTTTT
cdr3_aa: CASSIRGTVNEKLFF

d_call: TRBD1
clone_size: -
j_call: TRBJ2-6
v_call: TRBV5-4
cdr3_nt: TGTGCCAGCAGCTCGACAGGGCGCTCGTCTGGGGCCAACGTCCTGACTTTC
cdr3_aa: CASSSTGRSSGANVLTF

d_call: TRBD1
clone_size: -
j_call: TRBJ1-1
v_call: TRBV11-1
cdr3_nt: TGTGCCGTACAGGGGGCCGGGAACACTGAAGCTTTCTTT
cdr3_aa: CAVQGAGNTEAFF

d_call: TRBD2
clone_size: -
j_call: TRBJ2-5
v_call: TRBV5-5
cdr3_nt: TGTGCCAGCAGCCCAACGGGACTAGTTCCCCAAGAGACCCAGTACTTC
cdr3_aa: CASSPTGLVPQETQYF

d_call: -
clone_size: -
j_call: TRBJ2-2
v_call: TRBV11-2
cdr3_nt: TGTGCCAGCACCCTTCAACGGTCCGGGGAGCTGTTTTTT
cdr3_aa: CASTLQRSGELFF

d_call: -
clone_size: -
j_call: TRBJ1-2
v_call: TRBV19
cdr3_nt: TGTGCCAGTAGGCAGGGTTTCGGTGGCTACACCTTC
cdr3_aa: CASRQGFGGYTF

d_call: -
clone_size: -
j_call: TRBJ1-5
v_call: TRBV12-3/TRBV12-4
cdr3_nt: TGTGCCAGCAGTTTAGACAGGGATCAGCCCCAGCATTTT
cdr3_aa: CASSLDRDQPQHF

d_call: -
clone_size: -
j_call: TRBJ1-1
v_call: TRBV27
cdr3_nt: TGTGCCAGCAGTTTATATCTCTCCGGGGTAGACTCTGAAGCTTTCTTT
cdr3_aa: CASSLYLSGVDSEAFF

d_call: TRBD1
clone_size: -
j_call: TRBJ2-3
v_call: TRBV5-1
cdr3_nt: TGCGCCAGCAGCTTGCAAAACAGGGGGCACACAGATACGCAGTATTTT
cdr3_aa: CASSLQNRGHTDTQYF

d_call: -
clone_size: -
j_call: TRBJ2-2
v_call: TRBV6-5
cdr3_nt: TGTGCCAGCGGCGCCGGGATTACCGGGGAGCTGTTTTTT
cdr3_aa: CASGAGITGELFF

d_call: TRBD1
clone_size: once
j_call: TRBJ2-7
v_call: TRBV3-1/TRBV3-2
cdr3_nt: TGTGCCAGCAGCCTCGACCCGGGACAGGGGGTTTACGAGCAGTACTTC
cdr3_aa: CASSLDPGQGVYEQYF

d_call: TRBD2
clone_size: -
j_call: TRBJ2-5
v_call: TRBV7-2
cdr3_nt: TGTGCCAGCAGCCCGCGAGGAGGAGCGGGAGGGGGAGGAGAGACCCAGTACTTC
cdr3_aa: CASSPRGGAGGGGETQYF

d_call: TRBD1
clone_size: -
j_call: TRBJ1-1
v_call: TRBV19
cdr3_nt: TGTGCCAGTAGTATAGGGGGTAGACAGGGGAGGATGAACACTGAAGCTTTCTTT
cdr3_aa: CASSIGGRQGRMNTEAFF

d_call: -
clone_size: -
j_call: TRBJ1-1
v_call: TRBV2
cdr3_nt: TGTGCCAGCTCACCGAGGCAGGGTTCCGTAGCTTTCTTT
cdr3_aa: CASSPRQGSVAFF

d_call: -
clone_size: -
j_call: TRBJ1-3
v_call: TRBV11-2
cdr3_nt: TGTGCCAGCAGCTCGGTTGTGTGGTCTGGAAACACCATATATTTT
cdr3_aa: CASSSVVWSGNTIYF

d_call: -
clone_size: once
j_call: TRBJ2-7
v_call: TRBV5-5
cdr3_nt: TGTGCCAGCAGCTTGGTTCTTTACGAGCAGTACTTC
cdr3_aa: CASSLVLYEQYF

d_call: TRBD2
clone_size: -
j_call: TRBJ2-3
v_call: TRBV7-7
cdr3_nt: TGTGCTAGCAGCCCAAGACTAGCGGGAGGAGCAGATACGCAGTATTTT
cdr3_aa: CASSPRLAGGADTQYF

d_call: TRBD2
clone_size: -
j_call: TRBJ2-3
v_call: TRBV7-6
cdr3_nt: TGTGCCAGCAGCTTAACTAGCGGGCCGAGCACAGATACGCAGTATTTT
cdr3_aa: CASSLTSGPSTDTQYF

d_call: -
clone_size: -
j_call: TRBJ2-7
v_call: TRBV9
cdr3_nt: TGTGCCAGCAGCGTAGACCTAGCTCGGGAGCAGTACTTC
cdr3_aa: CASSVDLAREQYF

d_call: -
clone_size: once
j_call: TRBJ2-1
v_call: TRBV9
cdr3_nt: TGTGCCAGCAGCGAACAACCACACTCCTACAATGAGCAGTTCTTC
cdr3_aa: CASSEQPHSYNEQFF

d_call: -
clone_size: -
j_call: TRBJ1-5
v_call: TRBV19
cdr3_nt: TGTGCCAGTAGCCAATACAGGTCCCAGCATTTT
cdr3_aa: CASSQYRSQHF

d_call: -
clone_size: -
j_call: TRBJ1-2
v_call: TRBV28
cdr3_nt: TGTGCCAGCAGTTTACAGGGGTATGGCTACACCTTC
cdr3_aa: CASSLQGYGYTF

d_call: TRBD1
clone_size: -
j_call: TRBJ1-1
v_call: TRBV18
cdr3_nt: TGTGCCAGCTCAGAGGCAGGGGGCCTCTTGAACACTGAAGCTTTCTTT
cdr3_aa: CASSEAGGLLNTEAFF

d_call: TRBD1
clone_size: -
j_call: TRBJ2-7
v_call: TRBV19
cdr3_nt: TGTGCCAGTAGTATATACGGGACAGGGGCCTACGAGCAGTACTTC
cdr3_aa: CASSIYGTGAYEQYF

d_call: TRBD1
clone_size: -
j_call: TRBJ2-2
v_call: TRBV2
cdr3_nt: TGTGCCAGCAGCTACCGGACAGGGAGAAACACCGGGGAGCTGTTTTTT
cdr3_aa: CASSYRTGRNTGELFF

d_call: TRBD2
clone_size: -
j_call: TRBJ2-3
v_call: TRBV18
cdr3_nt: TGTGCCAGCTCACCGCCTAATGGGAGGGGCACAGATACGCAGTATTTT
cdr3_aa: CASSPPNGRGTDTQYF

d_call: -
clone_size: -
j_call: TRBJ2-7
v_call: TRBV18
cdr3_nt: TGTGCCAGCTCACCACCGGGAGTCGGTTCCTACGAGCAGTACTTC
cdr3_aa: CASSPPGVGSYEQYF

d_call: TRBD1
clone_size: -
j_call: TRBJ2-7
v_call: TRBV29-1
cdr3_nt: TGCAGCGCGACCCTGGGGCCGGGACAGAGGCCCTACGAGCAGTACTTC
cdr3_aa: CSATLGPGQRPYEQYF

d_call: -
clone_size: -
j_call: TRBJ1-1
v_call: TRBV12-3/TRBV12-4
cdr3_nt: TGTGCCATAAACACTGAAGCTTTCTTT
cdr3_aa: CAINTEAFF

d_call: -
clone_size: -
j_call: TRBJ2-7
v_call: TRBV18
cdr3_nt: TGTGCCAGCTCACCTCTTCCCAGGGACTACGAGCAGTACTTC
cdr3_aa: CASSPLPRDYEQYF

d_call: -
clone_size: -
j_call: TRBJ1-1
v_call: TRBV2
cdr3_nt: TGTGCCAGCAGTGGGGGCGGTGGCAGGGCGAACACTGAAGCTTTCTTT
cdr3_aa: CASSGGGGRANTEAFF

d_call: -
clone_size: -
j_call: TRBJ1-1
v_call: TRBV6-4
cdr3_nt: TGTGCCAGCAGTGACCGGGTTCGGAGAGATGTCACTGAAGCTTTCTTT
cdr3_aa: CASSDRVRRDVTEAFF

d_call: -
clone_size: -
j_call: TRBJ1-1
v_call: TRBV15
cdr3_nt: TGTGCCACCAGCAGAGGGCACATGAACACTGAAGCTTTCTTT
cdr3_aa: CATSRGHMNTEAFF

d_call: TRBD2
clone_size: once
j_call: TRBJ2-1
v_call: TRBV19
cdr3_nt: TGTGCCAGTAGTACCATCACTAGCGGGAGTTGGAATGAGCAGTTCTTC
cdr3_aa: CASSTITSGSWNEQFF

d_call: -
clone_size: -
j_call: TRBJ2-1
v_call: TRBV5-1
cdr3_nt: TGCGCCAGCAGCCTATCTCGTCCAGGATACAATGAGCAGTTCTTC
cdr3_aa: CASSLSRPGYNEQFF

d_call: -
clone_size: -
j_call: TRBJ2-7
v_call: TRBV29-1
cdr3_nt: TGCAGCGCCCAACACCATCAGGAGCAGTACTTC
cdr3_aa: CSAQHHQEQYF

d_call: TRBD1
clone_size: -
j_call: TRBJ2-1
v_call: TRBV6-6
cdr3_nt: TGTGCCAGCAGCCGGACAGGGAAAAATGAGCAGTTCTTC
cdr3_aa: CASSRTGKNEQFF

d_call: -
clone_size: -
j_call: TRBJ1-3
v_call: TRBV7-2
cdr3_nt: TGTGCCAGCAGCTTAGGACAGAAAAACACCATATATTTT
cdr3_aa: CASSLGQKNTIYF